This T cell receptor (beta chain) was identified during a study of blood T cell repertoires in COVID-19. Per germline, CDR1 SGHNT and CDR2 YYREEE (reference sequence). V shed 4 bases and J 11 bases; nucleotides not matched to a gene: 14. The CDR3 consists of 15 residues. Original processing methods: Quantification of nucleated cells was approximated via reference gene primer amplification. Method: immunoSEQ multiplex PCR; TCRdb's copy keeps in-frame clones and lacks some. That table supplies the V and J calls and clone size; D and trimming were determined from the DNA. The profile covers about 270,000 clones, with about nine tenths appearing a single time and roughly 1.2% taken by the ten largest. Participants' own reports of clinical history determined their cohort assignment.

The J gene is TRBJ2-3, the V gene TRBV5-4; TRBD2 aligns across 9 bases. The material sequenced was PBMCs or T cells enriched from blood (not recorded which). The clonotype was recovered from a middle-aged woman with acute COVID-19. The chain's CDR3 is CASSGGAAGGRKQYF. As DNA, the CDR3 is TGTGCCAGCAGCGGGGGGGCAGCGGGAGGTCGTAAGCAGTATTTT.